This T cell receptor beta chain was documented in a study of blood T cell repertoires in COVID-19. Across the study: The samples span acute and convalescent COVID-19 from the United States, Italy and Spain. PBMCs, B-cell-depleted T cells, or T cells were the source of the cDNA or gDNA that made up the material.

Original handling: For nucleated cells, counts were estimated from reference gene primer amplification. Clones were sequenced by immunoSEQ multiplex PCR, and TCRdb holds only the in-frame ones, with some missing. V, J and clone size were drawn from that table, and D and trimming were deduced from the DNA. Among 250,000 to 300,000 clones listed, around 84% were seen once. The CDR3 covers 11 residues. Trimming removed 3 bases from V and 7 bases from J, with 7 bases in between. Per germline, CDR1 GTSNPN and CDR2 SVGIG (reference sequence). Sequencing was performed on peripheral blood. The origin of this receptor is a man between 60 and 75 years old with acute or convalescent COVID-19. This chain links TRBV30 with TRBJ2-4, with D maybe TRBD2 (5 bases). CDR3 sequence (DNA): TGTGCCTGGAGGCGAGGGAACATTCAGTACTTC. This sequence encodes CAWRRGNIQYF.